The 9 T cell receptor beta chains presented below share a single source sample, sequenced in a study of blood T cell repertoires in COVID-19 (TCRdb year 2020). Library prep was done by the immunoSEQ multiplex PCR assay. TCRdb took over this immuneACCESS table, retaining in-frame rearrangements with V and J assigned. Such tables are incomplete; in checked studies, under half of the missing clones stem from an unresolved V gene, and the remainder is unexplained. This sample has 260,000 or so clones in its table, and around 80% of those were observed once. Roughly 5.7% of the sample lies in the top ten. Source material: peripheral blood. The receptors here all came from a man older than 75 with acute or convalescent COVID-19.

The chain links TRBV5-6 to TRBJ2-6; tentative D call: TRBD1 (6 bases). Germline V lookup: CDR1 SGHDT, CDR2 YYEEEE. This CDR3 has 15 amino acids. V dropped 3 bases and J dropped 1 base, with 8 bases sitting between them. The DNA for the CDR3 is TGTGCCAGCAGCTACCAGGGGTCTGGGGCCAACGTCCTGACTTTC. Encoded protein: CASSYQGSGANVLTF.

The chain joins TRBV19 to TRBJ2-3; TRBD1 agrees at 8 bases. Germline V CDR1 and CDR2: LNHDA, SQIVND (reference sequence). V shed 4 bases, J shed 6 bases, and the junction held 9 bases outside the gene matches. This CDR3 comprises 15 residues. The CDR3 reads CASSNGQGGFDTQYF. The CDR3 DNA is TGTGCCAGTAGTAATGGACAGGGTGGGTTCGATACGCAGTATTTT.

V is TRBV6-5 and J is TRBJ1-2, with TRBD1 matching 7 bases. CDR1 is MNHEY and CDR2 is SVGAGI in the germline V gene. The length of the CDR3 is 13 residues. Unmatched junction bases numbered 4, after V lost 2 bases and J lost 7 bases. The CDR3 coding sequence is TGTGCCAGCAGTTACGACAGGGTGGGTGGCTACACCTTC. Translated, it gives CASSYDRVGGYTF.

The table lists this clone with a few counts. The sample has other DNA sequences that encode this CDR3 too. This sequence joins TRBV5-1 and TRBJ1-6; no clear D. V lost 4 bases, J lost 0 bases, and 5 bases lay in between. The CDR3 has 14 amino acids. CDR1 is SGHRS and CDR2 is YFSETQ in the germline V gene. The CDR3: CASSLSSYNSPLHF. In DNA, the CDR3 is TGCGCCAGCAGCCTAAGCTCCTATAATTCACCCCTCCACTTT.

The chain carries TRBV20-1 and TRBJ2-7; D unresolved. Trimming shortened V by 3 bases and J by 0 bases, and 12 bases separated the two germline ends. This CDR3 comprises 14 residues. Germline V gives CDR1 DFQATT, CDR2 SNEGSKA (reference sequence). CDR3 nucleotides: TGCAGTGCTAGTCCCGGTAGTAGCTCCTACGAGCAGTACTTC. Its translation is CSASPGSSSYEQYF.

The chain couples TRBV7-2 to TRBJ2-1; TRBD2 might be the D (7 bases). The CDR3 loop spans 17 amino acids. Trimming shortened V by 5 bases and J by 3 bases, and 20 bases separated the two germline ends. Germline loops: CDR1 SGHTA, CDR2 FQGNSA. The CDR3 sequence: CASSQTKQGLFYNEQFF. The DNA for the CDR3 is TGTGCCAGCAGCCAAACGAAACAGGGACTATTCTACAATGAGCAGTTCTTC.

The V call is TRBV7-8, the J call TRBJ1-1, with D maybe TRBD1 (6 bases). Germline V gives CDR1 SGHVS, CDR2 FQNEAQ. V dropped 1 base and J dropped 10 bases, with 10 bases sitting between them. This CDR3 has 12 amino acids. DNA for the CDR3: TGTGCCAGCAGCTTAGGAGGGGGGGCAGCTTTCTTT. Translation: CASSLGGGAAFF.

V usage is TRBV19 and J usage is TRBJ1-6, with D unclear. V was cut by 8 bases and J by 0 bases, with 8 bases left in between. CDR3 length: 14 residues. The germline gives CDR1 LNHDA, CDR2 SQIVND (reference sequence). CDR3 sequence: CASALSSYNSPLHF. In nucleotides, the CDR3 is TGTGCCAGTGCATTGAGCTCCTATAATTCACCCCTCCACTTT. Complete variable domain (other parts from reference TRBV19 and TRBJ1-6): DGGITQSPKYLFRKEGQNVTLSCEQNLNHDAMYWYRQDPGQGLRLIYYSQIVNDFQKGDIAEGYSVSREKKESFPLTVTSAQKNPTAFYLCASALSSYNSPLHFGNGTRLTVT.

The chain uses TRBV6-1 and TRBJ2-2; the match to TRBD2 covers 8 bases. With 2 bases clipped from V and 8 bases from J, the junction kept 10 bases outside the gene matches. The CDR3 has 16 residues. Germline assignment: CDR1 MNHNS and CDR2 SASEGT. CDR3 sequence: CASSEYRDIAGGELFF. In nucleotides, the CDR3 is TGTGCCAGCAGTGAATACAGAGATATAGCGGGAGGGGAGCTGTTTTTT.